This T cell receptor (beta chain) was sequenced for a study of CD8 T cells in ankylosing spondylitis. Overall study findings and caveats: Ankylosing spondylitis blood appeared to carry a characteristic TCR beta motif of several highly homologous variants. Researchers report that disease-linked clones proved CD8+ and relatively rare in peripheral blood.

As the method for making TCR beta libraries, quantitative 5'-RACE with molecular barcodes was used. MiXCR, applied by TCRdb to the 5' RACE reads, yields one record per CDR3 protein. The data show roughly 670,000 distinct CDR3 sequences, under 20% seen once. This clonotype was counted between two and nine times. Its antigen is currently unknown. Trimming took off 1 base at V and 1 base at J, with 5 bases between the two ends. CDR3 length: 13 residues. Germline CDR1 is LNHDA and CDR2 is SQIVND (reference sequence). Sequencing was performed on blood, either unsorted or a sorted T cell fraction (not recorded which). The rearrangement joins TRBV19 to TRBJ2-7; D is unclear. This TCR was recovered from a male donor with ankylosing spondylitis. CDR3 nucleotides: TGTGCCAGTAGTATAGCTGAATCCTACGAGCAGTACTTC. Residues: CASSIAESYEQYF.